This T cell receptor (beta chain) was sequenced during a study of T cells in tumors after PD-1 blockade. This clone was observed a handful of times. This CDR3 spans 18 amino acids. With V trimmed by 3 bases and J by 1 base, 7 bases remained unmatched. Germline assignment: CDR1 SGHAT and CDR2 FQNNGV. TCRdb keeps only in-frame clones here, not all; method: immunoSEQ multiplex PCR. Of about 47,000 clones in the sample, roughly three quarters were seen once. The sequence derives from a human donor with basal cell carcinoma. The sample was PBMCs, taken before anti-PD-1 treatment. The chain recombines TRBV11-2 with TRBJ2-2, with TRBD2 identical over 11 bases. The CDR3 region is CASSFLTGTSGNTGELFF. DNA of the CDR3: TGTGCCAGCAGCTTCCTTACCGGGACTAGCGGGAACACCGGGGAGCTGTTTTTT.